These 6 T cell receptor beta chains originate from one sample sequenced in a study of T cell responses to AZD1222 COVID-19 vaccine. Sequencing was performed with immunoSEQ multiplex PCR; in TCRdb, only in-frame clones are kept and a portion is missing. This table holds some 85,000 clones, about 90% found once. The specimen was peripheral blood, collected on day 0 of AZD1222 vaccination. These receptors originate from an adult in good health.

The rearrangement uses TRBV6-5 and TRBJ1-1, with 9 nucleotides matching TRBD1. The germline gives CDR1 MNHEY, CDR2 SVGAGI. The J segment lost 1 base and the V segment lost 8 bases, leaving 2 bases of the junction unmatched. CDR3 size: 13 residues. The CDR3 is CASLGQGNTEAFF. In nucleotides, the CDR3 is TGTGCCAGCTTGGGACAGGGGAACACTGAAGCTTTCTTT.

The rearrangement joins TRBV3-1 (or the pseudogene TRBV3-2) to TRBJ2-3; D remains unclear. Germline V CDR1 and CDR2: LGHDT, YNNKEL (reference sequence). V lost 0 bases to trimming and J lost 2 bases, with 9 bases between them. The CDR3 has 15 amino acids. CDR3 sequence reads: CASSQDTMFTDTQYF. DNA of the CDR3: TGTGCCAGCAGCCAAGATACTATGTTCACAGATACGCAGTATTTT.

The chain combines TRBV28 with TRBJ2-7, with TRBD2 matching 8 bases. The V and J ends lost 8 bases and 4 bases, in that order; junction bases with no gene match: 7. Germline V lookup: CDR1 MDHEN, CDR2 SYDVKM. This CDR3 has 13 amino acids. CDR3 residues: CASWSGGPYEQYF. The CDR3 DNA follows: TGTGCCAGCTGGAGCGGGGGCCCTTACGAGCAGTACTTC.

The chain combines TRBV5-6 with TRBJ2-7; 7 positions agree with TRBD2. V lost 3 bases to trimming and J lost 5 bases; unmatched junction nucleotides: 5. This CDR3 spans 13 amino acids. CDR1 SGHDT and CDR2 YYEEEE come from the germline V gene. The CDR3 nucleotides are TGTGCCAGCAGCTGGGGAGGGCCGAACGAGCAGTACTTC. It is translated as CASSWGGPNEQYF. Filled out from reference TRBV5-6 and TRBJ2-7, the complete variable domain reads DAGVTQSPTHLIKTRGQQVTLRCSPKSGHDTVSWYQQALGQGPQFIFQYYEEEERQRGNFPDRFSGHQFPNYSSELNVNALLLGDSALYLCASSWGGPNEQYFGPGTRLTVT.

The rearrangement joins TRBV6-4 to TRBJ1-2; no clear D gene. The CDR3 covers 13 residues. CDR1 MRHNA and CDR2 SNTAGT come from the germline V gene. The ends were cut back, 0 bases at V and 3 bases at J, with 5 bases in the middle. As DNA, the CDR3 is TGTGCCAGCAGTGACTCAGGATACTATGGCTACACCTTC. This codes for CASSDSGYYGYTF.

This chain uses TRBV5-1 with TRBJ2-7; TRBD2 might be the D (5 bases). Germline CDR1 and CDR2: SGHRS and YFSETQ. V was shortened by 3 bases and J by 3 bases, with 13 bases between the two germline ends. The CDR3 runs to 14 residues. The CDR3 protein is CASSYRGRGYEQYF. The CDR3 DNA reads as TGCGCCAGCAGCTACCGAGGGCGAGGCTACGAGCAGTACTTC.